This TCR beta chain was captured by sequencing in a study of blood T cells in healthy people across ages. Combining a sample-barcoded 5' primer with a J-beta primer mix, a second PCR ran for roughly 7 to 11 cycles. TCRdb processed the 5' RACE reads anew with MiXCR; each CDR3 protein has one entry. This sample has just under 750,000 distinct CDR3 sequences, with 22% found just once. The V end was cut by 1 base, the J end by 4 bases, with 6 bases between. The V gene's germline CDR1 is SGDLS and CDR2 YYNGEE. The CDR3 runs to 13 residues. Sample: blood. This rearrangement joins TRBV9 to TRBJ1-3; D remains ambiguous. This clonotype was sampled from a man aged 70-80 years in good health. This CDR3 is CASSVLWGNTIYF. CDR3 sequence (DNA): TGTGCCAGCAGCGTATTGTGGGGAAACACCATATATTTT.